This T cell receptor beta chain originates from a study of cytomegalovirus exposure and HLA in healthy donors. This PCR relied on a set of 60 Vbeta primers and 13 Jbeta primers. Sequenced by immunoSEQ multiplex PCR; TCRdb stores in-frame clones only, minus some. Counted here are about 120,000 clones, approximately 87% occurring once; the ten biggest clones make up approximately 20%. Losses at the gene ends were 8 bases for V and 5 bases for J; bases not matched to a gene: 9. In germline, CDR1 is SGHVS, CDR2 FNYEAQ. The CDR3 is 14 amino acids. Sequencing input: PBMCs. This sequence originates from a man aged 18 to 29 in good health and CMV-seropositive. The chain employs TRBV7-6 and TRBJ2-5; the match to TRBD2 covers 9 bases. CDR3 residues: CASSGLAGSETQYF. CDR3 bases: TGTGCCAGCTCAGGCCTAGCGGGGTCGGAGACCCAGTACTTC.